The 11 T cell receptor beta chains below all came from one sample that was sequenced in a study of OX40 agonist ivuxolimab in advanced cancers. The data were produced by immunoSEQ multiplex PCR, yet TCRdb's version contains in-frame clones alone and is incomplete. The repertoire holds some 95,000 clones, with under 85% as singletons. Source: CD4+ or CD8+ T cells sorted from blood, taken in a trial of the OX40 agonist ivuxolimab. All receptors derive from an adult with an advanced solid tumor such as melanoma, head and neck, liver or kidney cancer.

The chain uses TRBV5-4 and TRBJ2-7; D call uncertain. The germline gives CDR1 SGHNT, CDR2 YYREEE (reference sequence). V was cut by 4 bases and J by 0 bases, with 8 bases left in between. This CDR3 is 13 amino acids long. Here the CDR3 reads CASSPFASYEQYF. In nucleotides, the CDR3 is TGTGCCAGCAGCCCCTTCGCCTCCTACGAGCAGTACTTC.

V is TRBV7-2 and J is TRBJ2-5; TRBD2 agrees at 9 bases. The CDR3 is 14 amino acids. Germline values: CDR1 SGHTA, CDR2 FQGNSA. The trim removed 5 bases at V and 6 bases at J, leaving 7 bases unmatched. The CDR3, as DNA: TGTGCCAGCAGCGTTAGCGGGAGAGGAAAGACCCAGTACTTC. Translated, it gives CASSVSGRGKTQYF.

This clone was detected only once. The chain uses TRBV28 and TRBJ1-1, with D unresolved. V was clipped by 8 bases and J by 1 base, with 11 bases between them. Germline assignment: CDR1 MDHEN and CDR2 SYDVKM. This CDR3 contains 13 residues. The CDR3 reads CASRLGKNTEAFF. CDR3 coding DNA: TGTGCCAGCCGACTTGGAAAGAACACTGAAGCTTTCTTT.

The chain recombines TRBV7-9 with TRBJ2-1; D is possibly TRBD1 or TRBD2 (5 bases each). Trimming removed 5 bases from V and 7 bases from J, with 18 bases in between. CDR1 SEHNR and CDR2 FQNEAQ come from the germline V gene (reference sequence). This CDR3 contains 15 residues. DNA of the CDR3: TGTGCCAGCAGCCCAGCCCCGGGACCCCTGAATGAGCAGTTCTTC. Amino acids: CASSPAPGPLNEQFF.

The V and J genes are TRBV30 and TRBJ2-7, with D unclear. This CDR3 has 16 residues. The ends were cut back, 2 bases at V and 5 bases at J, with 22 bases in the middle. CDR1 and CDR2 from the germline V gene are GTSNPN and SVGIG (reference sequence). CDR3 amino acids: CAWSPFLPPVSDEQYF. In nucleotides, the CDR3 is TGTGCCTGGAGTCCCTTCTTACCTCCAGTTTCGGACGAGCAGTACTTC.

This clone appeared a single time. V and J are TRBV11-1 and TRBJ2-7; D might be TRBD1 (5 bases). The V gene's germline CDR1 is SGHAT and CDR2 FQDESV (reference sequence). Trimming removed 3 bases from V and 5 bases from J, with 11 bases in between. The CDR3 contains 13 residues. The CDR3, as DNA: TGTGCCAGCAGCTTGGGGCGAGCTAACGAGCAGTACTTC. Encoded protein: CASSLGRANEQYF. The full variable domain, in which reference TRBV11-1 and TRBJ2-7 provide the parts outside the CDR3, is EAEVAQSPRYKITEKSQAVAFWCDPISGHATLYWYRQILGQGPELLVQFQDESVVDDSQLPKDRFSAERLKGVDSTLKIQPAELGDSAMYLCASSLGRANEQYFGPGTRLTVT.

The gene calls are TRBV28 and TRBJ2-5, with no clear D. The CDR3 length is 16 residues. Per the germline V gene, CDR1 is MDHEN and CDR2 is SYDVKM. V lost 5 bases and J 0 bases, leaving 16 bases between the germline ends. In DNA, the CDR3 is TGTGCCAGCAGTGAAACTGGAAACACTTACCAAGAGACCCAGTACTTC. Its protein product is CASSETGNTYQETQYF.

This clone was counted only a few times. For the CDR3, the DNA is TGTGCCAGCAGCGAGAGGAAGACCGGGACAGCAAACTCCTACAATGAGCAGTTCTTC. Its translation: CASSERKTGTANSYNEQFF. The rearrangement links TRBV21-1 to TRBJ2-1; TRBD1 is taken as the D call from the table, unchecked against the DNA. TRBV21-1 is assigned pseudogene status. This CDR3 contains 19 residues.

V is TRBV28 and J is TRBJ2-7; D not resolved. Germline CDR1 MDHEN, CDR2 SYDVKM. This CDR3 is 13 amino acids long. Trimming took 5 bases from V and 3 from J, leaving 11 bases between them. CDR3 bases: TGTGCCAGCAGTCCCCACGGTGTCTACGAGCAGTACTTC. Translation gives CASSPHGVYEQYF.

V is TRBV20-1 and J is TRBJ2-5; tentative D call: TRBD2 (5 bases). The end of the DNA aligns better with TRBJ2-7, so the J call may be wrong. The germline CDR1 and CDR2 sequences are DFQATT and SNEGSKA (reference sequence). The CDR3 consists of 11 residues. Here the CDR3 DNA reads TGCAGTGCCAACCCGGACTCCGAGCAGTACTTC. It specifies CSANPDSEQYF.

CDR3 in DNA: TGTGCCAGCAGCCCCGCTTCTGGGGGATACACCATATATTTT. Protein: CASSPASGGYTIYF. The chain couples TRBV7-8 to TRBJ1-3, with D possibly TRBD1 on 5 matching bases. This CDR3 spans 14 amino acids. The germline V gene encodes CDR1 SGHVS and CDR2 FQNEAQ. Trimming pared 5 bases from V and 8 bases from J, leaving 16 bases between. The whole variable domain, remainder taken from reference TRBV7-8 and TRBJ1-3, is GAGVSQSPRYKVAKRGQDVALRCDPISGHVSLFWYQQALGQGPEFLTYFQNEAQLDKSGLPSDRFFAERPEGSVSTLKIQRTQQEDSAVYLCASSPASGGYTIYFGEGSWLTVV.